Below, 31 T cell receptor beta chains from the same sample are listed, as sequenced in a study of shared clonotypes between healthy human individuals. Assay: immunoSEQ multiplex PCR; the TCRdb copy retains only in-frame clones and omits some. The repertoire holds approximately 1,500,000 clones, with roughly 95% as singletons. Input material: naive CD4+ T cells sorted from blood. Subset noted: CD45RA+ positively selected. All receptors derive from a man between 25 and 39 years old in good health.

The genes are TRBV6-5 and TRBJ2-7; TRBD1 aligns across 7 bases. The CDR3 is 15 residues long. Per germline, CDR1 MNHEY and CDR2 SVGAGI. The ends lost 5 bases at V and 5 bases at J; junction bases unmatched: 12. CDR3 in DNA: TGTGCCAGCAGTCGCGTTGACAGGGTCTCGAACGAGCAGTACTTC. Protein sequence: CASSRVDRVSNEQYF.

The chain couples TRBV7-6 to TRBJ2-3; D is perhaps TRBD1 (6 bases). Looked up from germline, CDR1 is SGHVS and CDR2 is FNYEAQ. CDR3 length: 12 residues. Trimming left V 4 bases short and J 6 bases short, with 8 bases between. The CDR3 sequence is CASSYRADTQYF. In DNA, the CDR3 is TGTGCCAGCAGCTACAGGGCGGATACGCAGTATTTT.

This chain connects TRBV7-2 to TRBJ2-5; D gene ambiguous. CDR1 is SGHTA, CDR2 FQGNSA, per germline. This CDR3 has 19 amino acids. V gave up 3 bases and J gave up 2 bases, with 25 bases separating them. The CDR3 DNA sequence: TGTGCCAGCAGCTTCGACCCCATAAAACACCCCGTTCAACAAGAGACCCAGTACTTC. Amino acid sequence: CASSFDPIKHPVQQETQYF.

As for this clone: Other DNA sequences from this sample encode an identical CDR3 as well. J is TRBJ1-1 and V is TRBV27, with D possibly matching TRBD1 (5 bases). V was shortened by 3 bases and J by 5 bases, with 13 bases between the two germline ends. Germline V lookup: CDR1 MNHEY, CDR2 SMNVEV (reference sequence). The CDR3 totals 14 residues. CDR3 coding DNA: TGTGCCAGCAGTTTTAGGGGCGGAGGGACTGAAGCTTTCTTT. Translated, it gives CASSFRGGGTEAFF.

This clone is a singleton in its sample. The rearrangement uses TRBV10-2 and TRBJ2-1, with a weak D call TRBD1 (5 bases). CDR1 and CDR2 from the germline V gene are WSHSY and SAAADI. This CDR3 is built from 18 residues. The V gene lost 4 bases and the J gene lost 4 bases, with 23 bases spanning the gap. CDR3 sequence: CASSAKAGARQIYNEQFF. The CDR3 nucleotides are TGCGCCAGCAGTGCGAAGGCCGGCGCGAGACAGATTTACAATGAGCAGTTCTTC.

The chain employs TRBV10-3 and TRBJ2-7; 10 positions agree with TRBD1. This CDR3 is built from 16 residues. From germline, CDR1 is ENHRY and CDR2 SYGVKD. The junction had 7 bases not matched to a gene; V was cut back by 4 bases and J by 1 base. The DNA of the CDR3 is TGTGCCATCAGTGGGGTGGGACAGGGGCAATCCTACGAGCAGTACTTC. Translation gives CAISGVGQGQSYEQYF.

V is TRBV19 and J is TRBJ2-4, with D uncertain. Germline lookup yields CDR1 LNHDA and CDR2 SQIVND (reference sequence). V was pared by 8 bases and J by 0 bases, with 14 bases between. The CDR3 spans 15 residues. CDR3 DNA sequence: TGTGCCAGTGCCGACCAGTTTCTAGCCAAAAACATTCAGTACTTC. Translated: CASADQFLAKNIQYF. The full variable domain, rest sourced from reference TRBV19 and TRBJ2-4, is DGGITQSPKYLFRKEGQNVTLSCEQNLNHDAMYWYRQDPGQGLRLIYYSQIVNDFQKGDIAEGYSVSREKKESFPLTVTSAQKNPTAFYLCASADQFLAKNIQYFGAGTRLSVL.

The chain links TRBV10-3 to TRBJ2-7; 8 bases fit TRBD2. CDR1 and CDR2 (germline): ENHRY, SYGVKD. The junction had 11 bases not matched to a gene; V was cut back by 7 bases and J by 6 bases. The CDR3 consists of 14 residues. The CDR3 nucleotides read TGTGCCATCATGAGCGGGAGATCCAGAAGCGAGCAGTACTTC. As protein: CAIMSGRSRSEQYF.

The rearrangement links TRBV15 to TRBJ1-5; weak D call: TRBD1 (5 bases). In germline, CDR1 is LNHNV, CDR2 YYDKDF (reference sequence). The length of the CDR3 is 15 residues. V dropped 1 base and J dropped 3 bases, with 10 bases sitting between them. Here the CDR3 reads CATSRAGPNNQPQHF. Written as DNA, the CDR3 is TGTGCCACCAGCAGAGCGGGACCGAACAATCAGCCCCAGCATTTT. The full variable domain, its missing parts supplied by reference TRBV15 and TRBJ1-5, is DAMVIQNPRYQVTQFGKPVTLSCSQTLNHNVMYWYQQKSSQAPKLLFHYYDKDFNNEADTPDNFQSRRPNTSFCFLDIRSPGLGDTAMYLCATSRAGPNNQPQHFGDGTRLSIL.

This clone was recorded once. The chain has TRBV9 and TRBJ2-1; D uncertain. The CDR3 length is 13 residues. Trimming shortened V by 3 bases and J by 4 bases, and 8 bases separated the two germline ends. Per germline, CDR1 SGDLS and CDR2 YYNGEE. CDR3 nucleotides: TGTGCCAGCAGCGCCTTTTCTTACAATGAGCAGTTCTTC. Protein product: CASSAFSYNEQFF. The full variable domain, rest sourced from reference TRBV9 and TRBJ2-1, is DSGVTQTPKHLITATGQRVTLRCSPRSGDLSVYWYQQSLDQGLQFLIQYYNGEERAKGNILERFSAQQFPDLHSELNLSSLELGDSALYFCASSAFSYNEQFFGPGTRLTVL.

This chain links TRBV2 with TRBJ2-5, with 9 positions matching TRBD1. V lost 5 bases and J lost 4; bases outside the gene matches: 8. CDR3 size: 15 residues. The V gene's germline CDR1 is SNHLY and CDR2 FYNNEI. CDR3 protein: CASSRQQGAIETQYF. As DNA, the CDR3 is TGTGCCAGCAGTCGTCAACAGGGGGCAATAGAGACCCAGTACTTC.

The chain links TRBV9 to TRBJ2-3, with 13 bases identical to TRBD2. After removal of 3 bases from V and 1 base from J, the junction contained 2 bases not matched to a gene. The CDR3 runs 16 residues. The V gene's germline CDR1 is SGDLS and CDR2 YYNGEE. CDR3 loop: CASSAGLAGRTDTQYF. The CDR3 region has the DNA TGTGCCAGCAGCGCGGGACTAGCGGGGCGCACAGATACGCAGTATTTT.

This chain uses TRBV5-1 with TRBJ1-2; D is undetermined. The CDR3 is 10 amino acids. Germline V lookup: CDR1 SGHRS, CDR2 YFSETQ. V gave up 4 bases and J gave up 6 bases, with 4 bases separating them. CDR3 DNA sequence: TGCGCCAGCAGCCATGATGGCTACACCTTC. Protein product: CASSHDGYTF.

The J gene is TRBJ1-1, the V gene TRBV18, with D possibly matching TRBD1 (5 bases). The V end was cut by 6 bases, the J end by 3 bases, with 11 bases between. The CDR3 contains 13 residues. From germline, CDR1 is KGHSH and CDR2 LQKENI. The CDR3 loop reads CASSAGLDTEAFF. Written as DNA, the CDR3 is TGTGCCAGCTCCGCAGGGTTGGACACTGAAGCTTTCTTT.

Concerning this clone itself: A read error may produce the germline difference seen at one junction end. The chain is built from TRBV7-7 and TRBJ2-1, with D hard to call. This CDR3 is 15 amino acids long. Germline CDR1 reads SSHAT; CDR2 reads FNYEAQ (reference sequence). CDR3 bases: TGTGCTAGCAGCTTAAACTCCGCAGGAAGCAATGAGCAGTTCTTC. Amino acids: CASSLNSAGSNEQFF.

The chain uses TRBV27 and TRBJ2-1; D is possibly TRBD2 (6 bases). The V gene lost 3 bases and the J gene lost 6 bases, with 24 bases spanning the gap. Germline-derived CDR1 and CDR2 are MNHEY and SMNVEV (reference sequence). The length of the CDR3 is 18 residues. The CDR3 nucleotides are TGTGCCAGCAGTTTTACCTCGCTGACTAGTGGGTTGGGCAATGAGCAGTTCTTC. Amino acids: CASSFTSLTSGLGNEQFF.

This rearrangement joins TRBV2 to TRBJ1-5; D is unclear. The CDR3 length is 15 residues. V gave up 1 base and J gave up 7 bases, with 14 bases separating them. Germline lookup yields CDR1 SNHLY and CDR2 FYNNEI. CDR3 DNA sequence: TGTGCCAGCAGTGAAGGCGGTCTAAGAGGACAGCCCCAGCATTTT. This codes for CASSEGGLRGQPQHF. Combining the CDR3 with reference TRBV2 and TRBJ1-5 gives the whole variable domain EPEVTQTPSHQVTQMGQEVILRCVPISNHLYFYWYRQILGQKVEFLVSFYNNEISEKSEIFDDQFSVERPDGSNFTLKIRSTKLEDSAMYFCASSEGGLRGQPQHFGDGTRLSIL.

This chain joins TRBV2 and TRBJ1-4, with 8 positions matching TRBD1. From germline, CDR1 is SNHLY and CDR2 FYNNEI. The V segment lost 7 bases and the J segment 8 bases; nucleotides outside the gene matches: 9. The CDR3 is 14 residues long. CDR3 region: CASNQGALREKLFF. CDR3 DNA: TGTGCCAGCAACCAGGGGGCTCTCAGGGAAAAACTGTTTTTT.

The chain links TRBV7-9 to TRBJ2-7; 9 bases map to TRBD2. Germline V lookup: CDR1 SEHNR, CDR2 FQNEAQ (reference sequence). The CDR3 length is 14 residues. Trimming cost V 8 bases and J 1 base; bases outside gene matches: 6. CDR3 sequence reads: CASEKREVSYEQYF. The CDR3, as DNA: TGTGCCAGCGAAAAGCGGGAGGTATCCTACGAGCAGTACTTC. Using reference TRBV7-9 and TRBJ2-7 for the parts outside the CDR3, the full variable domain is DTGVSQNPRHKITKRGQNVTFRCDPISEHNRLYWYRQTLGQGPEFLTYFQNEAQLEKSRLLSDRFSAERPKGSFSTLEIQRTEQGDSAMYLCASEKREVSYEQYFGPGTRLTVT.

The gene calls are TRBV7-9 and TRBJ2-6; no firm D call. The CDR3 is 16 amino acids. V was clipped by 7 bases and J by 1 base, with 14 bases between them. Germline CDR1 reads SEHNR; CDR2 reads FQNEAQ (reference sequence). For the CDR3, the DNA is TGTGCCAGCATCCATAATACGGATTCTGGGGCCAACGTCCTGACTTTC. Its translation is CASIHNTDSGANVLTF.

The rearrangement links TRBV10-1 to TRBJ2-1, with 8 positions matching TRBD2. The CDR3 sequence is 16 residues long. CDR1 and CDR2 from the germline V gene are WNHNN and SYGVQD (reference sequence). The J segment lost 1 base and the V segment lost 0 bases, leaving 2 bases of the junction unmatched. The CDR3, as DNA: TGCGCCAGCAGTGAGTCACGGGAGGGGTCCTACAATGAGCAGTTCTTC. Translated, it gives CASSESREGSYNEQFF.

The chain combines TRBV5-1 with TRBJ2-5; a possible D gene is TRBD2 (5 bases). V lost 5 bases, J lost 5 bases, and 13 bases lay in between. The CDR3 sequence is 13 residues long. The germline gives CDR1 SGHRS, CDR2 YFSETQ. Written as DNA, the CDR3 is TGCGCCAGCAGTGAGAGGGTCGGGGAGACCCAGTACTTC. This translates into CASSERVGETQYF. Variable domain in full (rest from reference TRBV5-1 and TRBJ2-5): KAGVTQTPRYLIKTRGQQVTLSCSPISGHRSVSWYQQTPGQGLQFLFEYFSETQRNKGNFPGRFSGRQFSNSRSEMNVSTLELGDSALYLCASSERVGETQYFGPGTRLLVL.

The CDR3 region is CASSPGGAGYNEQFF. The CDR3 region has the DNA TGTGCCAGCAGCCCAGGGGGCGCCGGATACAATGAGCAGTTCTTC. The chain couples TRBV5-5 to TRBJ2-1; 8 bases match TRBD1. Germline V gene lookup returns CDR1 SGHKS and CDR2 YYEKEE (reference sequence). The CDR3 spans 15 residues. The ends lost 4 bases at V and 4 bases at J; junction bases unmatched: 7.

The CDR3 nucleotides read TGTGCCATCAGCGTTACTAGCGGGAGTGCAGATACGCAGTATTTT. Translated, it gives CAISVTSGSADTQYF. J is TRBJ2-3 and V is TRBV10-3; TRBD2 matches at 11 bases. The ends lost 6 bases at V and 4 bases at J; junction bases unmatched: 6. Germline loops: CDR1 ENHRY, CDR2 SYGVKD. This CDR3 contains 15 residues.

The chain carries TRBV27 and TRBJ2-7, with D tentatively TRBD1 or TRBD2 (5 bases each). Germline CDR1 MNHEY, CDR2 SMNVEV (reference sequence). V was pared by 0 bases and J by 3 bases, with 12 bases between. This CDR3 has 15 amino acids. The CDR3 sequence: CASSLSQGRNYEQYF. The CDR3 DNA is TGTGCCAGCAGTTTATCGCAGGGACGAAACTACGAGCAGTACTTC.

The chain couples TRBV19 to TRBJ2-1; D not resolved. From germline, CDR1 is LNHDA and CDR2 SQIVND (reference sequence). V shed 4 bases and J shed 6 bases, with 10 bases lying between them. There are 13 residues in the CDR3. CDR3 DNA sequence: TGTGCCAGTAGTAAAATAGGCGTCAATGAGCAGTTCTTC. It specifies CASSKIGVNEQFF. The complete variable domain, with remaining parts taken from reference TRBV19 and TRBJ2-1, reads DGGITQSPKYLFRKEGQNVTLSCEQNLNHDAMYWYRQDPGQGLRLIYYSQIVNDFQKGDIAEGYSVSREKKESFPLTVTSAQKNPTAFYLCASSKIGVNEQFFGPGTRLTVL.

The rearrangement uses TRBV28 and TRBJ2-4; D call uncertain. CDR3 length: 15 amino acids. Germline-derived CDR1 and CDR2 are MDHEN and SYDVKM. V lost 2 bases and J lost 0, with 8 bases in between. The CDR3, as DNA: TGTGCCAGCAGTTTAGAACACAGAGCCAAAAACATTCAGTACTTC. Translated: CASSLEHRAKNIQYF.

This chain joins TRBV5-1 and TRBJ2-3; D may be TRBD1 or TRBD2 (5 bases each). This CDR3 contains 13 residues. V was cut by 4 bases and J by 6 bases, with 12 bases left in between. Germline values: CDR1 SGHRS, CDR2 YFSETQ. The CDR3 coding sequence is TGCGCCAGCAGCCCAGGGAGTGTTGATACGCAGTATTTT. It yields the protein CASSPGSVDTQYF. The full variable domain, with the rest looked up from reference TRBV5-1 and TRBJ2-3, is KAGVTQTPRYLIKTRGQQVTLSCSPISGHRSVSWYQQTPGQGLQFLFEYFSETQRNKGNFPGRFSGRQFSNSRSEMNVSTLELGDSALYLCASSPGSVDTQYFGPGTRLTVL.

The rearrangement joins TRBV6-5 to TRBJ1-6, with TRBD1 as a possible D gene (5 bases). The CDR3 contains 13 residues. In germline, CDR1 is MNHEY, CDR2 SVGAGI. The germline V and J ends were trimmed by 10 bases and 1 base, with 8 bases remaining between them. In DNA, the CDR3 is TGTGCCACGAGGGGTTCCTATAATTCACCCCTCCACTTT. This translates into CATRGSYNSPLHF.

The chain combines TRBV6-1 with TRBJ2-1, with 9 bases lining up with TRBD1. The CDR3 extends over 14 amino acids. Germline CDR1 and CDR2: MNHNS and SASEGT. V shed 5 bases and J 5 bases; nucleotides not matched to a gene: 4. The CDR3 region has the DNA TGTGCCAGCAGTAGAAGGACAGGGGACAATGAGCAGTTCTTC. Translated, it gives CASSRRTGDNEQFF.

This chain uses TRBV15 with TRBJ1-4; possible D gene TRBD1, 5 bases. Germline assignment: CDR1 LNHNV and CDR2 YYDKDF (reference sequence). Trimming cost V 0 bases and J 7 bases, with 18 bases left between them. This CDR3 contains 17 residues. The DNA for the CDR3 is TGTGCCACCAGCAGAGAGGGGGGGGACCCAAATCGTGAAAAACTGTTTTTT. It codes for CATSREGGDPNREKLFF. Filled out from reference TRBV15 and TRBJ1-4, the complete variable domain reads DAMVIQNPRYQVTQFGKPVTLSCSQTLNHNVMYWYQQKSSQAPKLLFHYYDKDFNNEADTPDNFQSRRPNTSFCFLDIRSPGLGDTAMYLCATSREGGDPNREKLFFGSGTQLSVL.